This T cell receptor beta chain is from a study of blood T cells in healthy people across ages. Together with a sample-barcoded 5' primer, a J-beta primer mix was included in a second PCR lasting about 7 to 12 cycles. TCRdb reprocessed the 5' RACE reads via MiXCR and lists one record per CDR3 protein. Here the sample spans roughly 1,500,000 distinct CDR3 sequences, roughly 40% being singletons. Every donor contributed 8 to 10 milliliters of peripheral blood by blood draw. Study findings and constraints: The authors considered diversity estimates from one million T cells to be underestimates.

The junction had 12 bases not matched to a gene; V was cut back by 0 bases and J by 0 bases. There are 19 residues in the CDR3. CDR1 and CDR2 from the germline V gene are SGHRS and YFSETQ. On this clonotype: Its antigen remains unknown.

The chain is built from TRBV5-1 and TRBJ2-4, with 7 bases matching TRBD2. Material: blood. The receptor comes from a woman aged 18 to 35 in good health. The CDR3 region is CASSLAWTRVKSAKNIQYF. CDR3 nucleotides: TGCGCCAGCAGCTTGGCTTGGACTAGAGTAAAATCAGCCAAAAACATTCAGTACTTC.